A selection of T cell receptor beta chains follows, all from one sample in a study of T-cell memory formation after mild COVID-19. MiXCR, run by TCRdb on the 5' RACE reads, gives a single entry per CDR3 protein. The sample includes about 430,000 distinct CDR3 sequences, about 24% of them seen just once. The sample comprised PBMCs or a T cell subset sorted from them (not recorded which). All receptors derive from an adult woman who had mild COVID-19 (a few samples of this study predate the infection). Cell type and time point are not known. Each CDR3 is given with its conserved first and last residue. The order of the fields is D gene, V gene, clone size, J gene, CDR3 protein, CDR3 DNA. A D gene is named only where the DNA matches it firmly. Rows may omit the clone size; those that give it use once, few, many or a size class.

D: .; V: TRBV11-2; size: .; J: TRBJ1-1; CDR3: CASIRPVGAFF; DNA: TGTGCCAGCATCCGCCCGGTTGGAGCTTTCTTT
D: .; V: TRBV2; size: .; J: TRBJ1-2; CDR3: CASSDQGTYGYTF; DNA: TGTGCCAGCAGTGATCAGGGGACTTATGGCTACACCTTC
D: .; V: TRBV14; size: few; J: TRBJ2-3; CDR3: CASSHGLGGWTDTQYF; DNA: TGTGCCAGCAGCCACGGCTTGGGCGGTTGGACAGATACGCAGTATTTT
D: .; V: TRBV7-2; size: few; J: TRBJ2-3; CDR3: CASAVGVRGDTQYF; DNA: TGTGCCAGCGCGGTGGGGGTTCGGGGAGATACGCAGTATTTT
D: .; V: TRBV12-3/TRBV12-4; size: .; J: TRBJ2-2; CDR3: CASSDDIGLTGELFF; DNA: TGTGCCAGCAGTGACGACATAGGGTTAACCGGGGAGCTGTTTTTT
D: .; V: TRBV9; size: few; J: TRBJ2-1; CDR3: CASSVEPGQGTLGRTFF; DNA: TGTGCCAGCAGCGTAGAACCAGGACAAGGTACACTAGGGAGGACGTTCTTC
D: .; V: TRBV5-4; size: few; J: TRBJ2-3; CDR3: CASSLAGMDTQYF; DNA: TGTGCCAGCAGCTTGGCGGGGATGGATACGCAGTATTTT
D: TRBD2; V: TRBV6-2/TRBV6-3; size: .; J: TRBJ2-5; CDR3: CASTPGLAGQETQYF; DNA: TGTGCCAGCACTCCCGGACTAGCGGGACAAGAGACCCAGTACTTC
D: .; V: TRBV7-9; size: .; J: TRBJ1-2; CDR3: CASSRDNYGYTF; DNA: TGTGCCAGCAGCCGGGACAACTATGGCTACACCTTC
D: .; V: TRBV13; size: few; J: TRBJ2-5; CDR3: CASSTRTFQETQYF; DNA: TGTGCCAGCAGCACTCGGACTTTTCAAGAGACCCAGTACTTC
D: TRBD1; V: TRBV29-1; size: .; J: TRBJ1-1; CDR3: CSVGTGVSEAFF; DNA: TGCAGCGTTGGGACAGGGGTCTCTGAAGCTTTCTTT
D: TRBD1; V: TRBV6-5; size: .; J: TRBJ2-4; CDR3: CASSRDRGKNIQYF; DNA: TGTGCCAGCAGCCGGGACAGGGGAAAAAACATTCAGTACTTC
D: .; V: TRBV7-2; size: few; J: TRBJ2-3; CDR3: CASSFRGNAGTDTQYF; DNA: TGTGCCAGCAGCTTCCGGGGCAATGCTGGCACAGATACGCAGTATTTT
D: .; V: TRBV24-1; size: few; J: TRBJ2-2; CDR3: CATSEGPPNTGELFF; DNA: TGTGCCACCAGTGAGGGACCGCCGAACACCGGGGAGCTGTTTTTT
D: .; V: TRBV9; size: .; J: TRBJ1-3; CDR3: CASSVDGVSGNTIYF; DNA: TGTGCCAGCAGCGTAGATGGGGTCTCTGGAAACACCATATATTTT
D: .; V: TRBV27; size: few; J: TRBJ1-2; CDR3: CASSPRAASYGYTF; DNA: TGTGCCAGCAGTCCGAGGGCGGCGAGCTATGGCTACACCTTC
D: .; V: TRBV6-5; size: .; J: TRBJ2-3; CDR3: CASSYGATDTQYF; DNA: TGTGCCAGCAGTTACGGGGCTACAGATACGCAGTATTTT
D: .; V: TRBV5-1; size: .; J: TRBJ2-3; CDR3: CASRVGESDTQYF; DNA: TGCGCCAGCAGGGTAGGGGAGTCAGATACGCAGTATTTT
D: .; V: TRBV29-1; size: .; J: TRBJ1-4; CDR3: CSVLEGGHEKLFF; DNA: TGCAGCGTTTTGGAGGGGGGGCATGAAAAACTGTTTTTT
D: TRBD1; V: TRBV29-1; size: few; J: TRBJ2-7; CDR3: CSVEAGTGGYEQYF; DNA: TGCAGCGTCGAAGCGGGGACAGGGGGCTACGAGCAGTACTTC
D: .; V: TRBV29-1; size: .; J: TRBJ1-1; CDR3: CSVEDRRGVSTISTEAFF; DNA: TGCAGCGTTGAAGATCGGAGGGGGGTTTCAACTATCAGCACTGAAGCTTTCTTT
D: .; V: TRBV6-4; size: .; J: TRBJ1-5; CDR3: CASSDSANQPQHF; DNA: TGTGCCAGCAGTGACAGCGCCAATCAGCCCCAGCATTTT
D: TRBD1; V: TRBV7-9; size: few; J: TRBJ1-2; CDR3: CASSSSGGGYTF; DNA: TGTGCCAGCAGCTCTTCAGGGGGCGGCTACACCTTC
D: .; V: TRBV5-1; size: .; J: TRBJ2-5; CDR3: CASSLDGEWETQYF; DNA: TGCGCCAGCAGCCTAGATGGGGAGTGGGAGACCCAGTACTTC
D: .; V: TRBV4-2; size: .; J: TRBJ2-5; CDR3: CASSQTRWETQYF; DNA: TGTGCCAGCAGCCAAACTAGATGGGAGACCCAGTACTTC
D: .; V: TRBV9; size: .; J: TRBJ2-3; CDR3: CASSVGITDDTDTQYF; DNA: TGTGCCAGCAGCGTTGGAATCACTGACGACACAGATACGCAGTATTTT
D: .; V: TRBV15; size: .; J: TRBJ1-2; CDR3: CATSSGGAYGYTF; DNA: TGTGCCACCTCGTCGGGAGGGGCCTATGGCTACACCTTC
D: .; V: TRBV4-1; size: .; J: TRBJ2-1; CDR3: CASSQPTSSYNEQFF; DNA: TGCGCCAGCAGCCAACCGACTAGCTCCTACAATGAGCAGTTCTTC
D: .; V: TRBV24-1; size: .; J: TRBJ2-7; CDR3: CATSDSRRPGAYEQYF; DNA: TGTGCCACCAGTGACTCCCGCAGGCCAGGCGCCTACGAGCAGTACTTC
D: .; V: TRBV7-9; size: few; J: TRBJ2-2; CDR3: CASSSRELFF; DNA: TGTGCCAGCAGCTCTCGGGAGCTGTTTTTT
D: .; V: TRBV25-1; size: few; J: TRBJ1-1; CDR3: CASSPQVYTEAFF; DNA: TGTGCCAGCAGCCCCCAGGTCTACACTGAAGCTTTCTTT
D: TRBD2; V: TRBV2; size: few; J: TRBJ2-3; CDR3: CASSEEGGSTDTQYF; DNA: TGTGCCAGCAGTGAAGAGGGCGGGAGTACAGATACGCAGTATTTT
D: .; V: TRBV5-5; size: .; J: TRBJ1-1; CDR3: CASSFSSYTEAFF; DNA: TGTGCCAGCAGCTTTTCTTCTTACACTGAAGCTTTCTTT
D: TRBD1; V: TRBV7-2; size: few; J: TRBJ2-7; CDR3: CASSFTGTGVSLPYEQYF; DNA: TGTGCCAGCAGCTTTACCGGGACAGGGGTCTCCCTACCCTACGAGCAGTACTTC
D: .; V: TRBV20-1; size: .; J: TRBJ2-3; CDR3: CSARALQGYTDTQYF; DNA: TGCAGTGCTAGAGCCCTCCAGGGATACACAGATACGCAGTATTTT
D: TRBD1; V: TRBV4-2; size: few; J: TRBJ1-2; CDR3: CASSQAVPGQGYGYTF; DNA: TGTGCCAGCAGCCAAGCCGTCCCGGGACAGGGCTATGGCTACACCTTC
D: .; V: TRBV6-2/TRBV6-3; size: .; J: TRBJ2-5; CDR3: CASRTSGETQYF; DNA: TGTGCCAGCAGGACCTCGGGGGAGACCCAGTACTTC